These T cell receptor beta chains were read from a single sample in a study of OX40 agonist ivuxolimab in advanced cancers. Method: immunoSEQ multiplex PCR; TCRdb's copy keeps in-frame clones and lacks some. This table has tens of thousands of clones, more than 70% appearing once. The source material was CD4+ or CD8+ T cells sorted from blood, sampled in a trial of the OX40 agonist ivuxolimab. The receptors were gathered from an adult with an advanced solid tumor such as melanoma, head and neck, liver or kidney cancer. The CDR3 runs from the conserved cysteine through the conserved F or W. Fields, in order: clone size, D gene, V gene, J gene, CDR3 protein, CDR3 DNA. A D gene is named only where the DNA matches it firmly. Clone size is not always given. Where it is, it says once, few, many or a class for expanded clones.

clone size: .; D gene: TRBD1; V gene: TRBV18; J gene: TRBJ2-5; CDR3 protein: CASSPGTGIRETQYF; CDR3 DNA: TGTGCCAGCTCACCTGGGACAGGGATTAGAGAGACCCAGTACTTC
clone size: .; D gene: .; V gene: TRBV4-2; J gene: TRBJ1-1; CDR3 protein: CASSFQLNTEAFF; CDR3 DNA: TGTGCCAGCAGCTTTCAGTTGAACACTGAAGCTTTCTTT
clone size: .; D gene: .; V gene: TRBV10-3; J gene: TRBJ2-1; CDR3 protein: CAITPGSLPNNEQFF; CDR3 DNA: TGTGCCATCACCCCCGGGTCCTTGCCCAACAATGAGCAGTTCTTC
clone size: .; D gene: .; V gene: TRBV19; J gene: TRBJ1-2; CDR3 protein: CASSIVSRQGFDYGYTF; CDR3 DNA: TGTGCCAGTAGTATAGTAAGTCGGCAGGGGTTTGACTATGGCTACACCTTC
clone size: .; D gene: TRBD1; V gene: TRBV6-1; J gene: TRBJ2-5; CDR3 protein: CASSEAFGRTGQETQYF; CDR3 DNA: TGTGCCAGCAGTGAAGCCTTTGGTAGGACAGGACAAGAGACCCAGTACTTC
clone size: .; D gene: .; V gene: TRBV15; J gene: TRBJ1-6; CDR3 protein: CATSGPRGQSPLHF; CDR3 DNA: TGTGCCACCAGCGGACCCCGCGGGCAGTCACCCCTCCACTTT
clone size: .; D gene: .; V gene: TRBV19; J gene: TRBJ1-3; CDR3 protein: CASISQALGNTIYF; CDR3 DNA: TGTGCCAGTATTTCCCAGGCTCTTGGAAACACCATATATTTT
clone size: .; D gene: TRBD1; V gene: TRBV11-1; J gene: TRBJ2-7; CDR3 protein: CASSPGQGASGQSSYEQYF; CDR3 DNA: TGTGCCAGCAGCCCGGGACAGGGGGCGTCAGGACAAAGCTCCTACGAGCAGTACTTC
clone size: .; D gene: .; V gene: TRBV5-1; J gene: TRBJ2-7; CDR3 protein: CASSPIQMIYEQYF; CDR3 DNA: TGCGCCAGCAGCCCTATACAGATGATCTACGAGCAGTACTTC
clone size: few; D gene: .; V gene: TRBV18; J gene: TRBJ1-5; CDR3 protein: CASSPGAGQPQHF; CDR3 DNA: TGTGCCAGCTCACCAGGGGCGGGCCAGCCCCAGCATTTT
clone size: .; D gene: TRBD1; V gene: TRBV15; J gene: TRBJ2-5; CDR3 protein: CATSGYRGQETQYF; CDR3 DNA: TGTGCCACCAGCGGATACAGGGGTCAAGAGACCCAGTACTTC
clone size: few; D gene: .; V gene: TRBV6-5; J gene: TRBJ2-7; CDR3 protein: CASSYGQGGTYEQYF; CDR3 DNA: TGTGCCAGCAGTTATGGGCAGGGGGGCACCTACGAGCAGTACTTC
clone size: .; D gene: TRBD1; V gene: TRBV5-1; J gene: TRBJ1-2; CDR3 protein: CASSLGDRGAGYTF; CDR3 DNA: TGCGCCAGCAGCTTAGGGGACAGGGGAGCTGGCTACACCTTC
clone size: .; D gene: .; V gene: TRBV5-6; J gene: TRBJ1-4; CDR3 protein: CASSPGWGSTNEKLFF; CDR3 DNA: TGTGCCAGCAGCCCGGGTTGGGGTTCAACTAATGAAAAACTGTTTTTT
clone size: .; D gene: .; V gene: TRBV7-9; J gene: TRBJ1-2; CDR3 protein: CASSPSPRGNYGYTF; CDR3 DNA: TGTGCCAGCAGCCCGTCTCCGAGGGGGAACTATGGCTACACCTTC
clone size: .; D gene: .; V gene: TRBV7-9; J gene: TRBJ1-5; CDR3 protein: CASSLAGGNQPQHF; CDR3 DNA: TGTGCCAGCAGCTTAGCAGGGGGCAATCAGCCCCAGCATTTT
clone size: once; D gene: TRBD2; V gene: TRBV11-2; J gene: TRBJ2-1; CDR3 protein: CASSSSRAGGFGIYNEQFF; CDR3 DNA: TGTGCCAGCAGCTCCAGTCGGGCGGGGGGCTTCGGGATTTACAATGAGCAGTTCTTC
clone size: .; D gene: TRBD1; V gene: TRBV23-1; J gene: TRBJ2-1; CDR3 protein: CASSPRDRGRYNEQFF; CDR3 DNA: TGCGCCAGCAGCCCCCGGGACAGGGGGCGATACAATGAGCAGTTCTTC
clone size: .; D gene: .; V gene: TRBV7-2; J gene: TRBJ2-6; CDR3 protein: CASSSESGANVLTF; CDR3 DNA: TGTGCCAGCAGCTCAGAGTCTGGGGCCAACGTCCTGACTTTC
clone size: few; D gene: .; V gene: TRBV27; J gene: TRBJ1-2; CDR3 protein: CARPESRGYTF; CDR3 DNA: TGTGCCCGCCCGGAATCTCGGGGCTACACCTTC
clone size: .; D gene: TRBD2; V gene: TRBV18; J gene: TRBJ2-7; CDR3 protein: CASSPLGERGYEQYF; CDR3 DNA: TGTGCCAGCTCACCCCTCGGGGAGCGGGGCTACGAGCAGTACTTC
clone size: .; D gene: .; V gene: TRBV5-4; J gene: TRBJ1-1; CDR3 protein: CASSLGGPGNTEAFF; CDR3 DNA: TGTGCCAGCAGCTTGGGGGGTCCGGGGAACACTGAAGCTTTCTTT
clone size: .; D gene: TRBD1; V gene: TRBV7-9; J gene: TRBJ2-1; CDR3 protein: CASSRDRGRSSYNEQFF; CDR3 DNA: TGTGCCAGCAGCCGCGACAGGGGCCGAAGCTCCTACAATGAGCAGTTCTTC
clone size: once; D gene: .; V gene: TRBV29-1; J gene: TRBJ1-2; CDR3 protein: CSVHLDRNYGYTF; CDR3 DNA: TGCAGCGTACACCTCGACAGGAACTATGGCTACACCTTC
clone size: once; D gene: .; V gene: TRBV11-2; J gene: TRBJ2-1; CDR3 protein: CASSPLREQFF; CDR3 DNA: TGTGCCAGCAGCCCCCTGAGAGAGCAGTTCTTC
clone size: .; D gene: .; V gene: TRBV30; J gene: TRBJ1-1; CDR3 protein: CAWSVPESQLVTFF; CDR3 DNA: TGTGCCTGGAGTGTACCCGAATCCCAACTTGTAACTTTCTTT
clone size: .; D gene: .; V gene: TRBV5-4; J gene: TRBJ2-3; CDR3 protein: CASSPAVGTDTQYF; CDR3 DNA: TGTGCCAGCAGCCCTGCCGTTGGCACAGATACGCAGTATTTT
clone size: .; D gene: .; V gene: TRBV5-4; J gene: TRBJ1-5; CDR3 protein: CASSLPGQPQHF; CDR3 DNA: TGTGCCAGCAGCTTACCAGGGCAGCCCCAGCATTTT
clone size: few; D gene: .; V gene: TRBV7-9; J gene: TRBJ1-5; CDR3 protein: CASSLGNSNQPQHF; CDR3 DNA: TGTGCCAGCAGCTTAGGGAATAGCAATCAGCCCCAGCATTTT
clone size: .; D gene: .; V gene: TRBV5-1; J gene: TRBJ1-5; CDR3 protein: CASSAGTGSNQPQHF; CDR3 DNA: TGCGCCAGCAGCGCCGGGACCGGGAGCAATCAGCCCCAGCATTTT
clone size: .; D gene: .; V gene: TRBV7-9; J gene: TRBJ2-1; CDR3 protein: CASSLEISSYNEQFF; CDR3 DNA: TGTGCCAGCAGCTTGGAAATATCCTCCTACAATGAGCAGTTCTTC
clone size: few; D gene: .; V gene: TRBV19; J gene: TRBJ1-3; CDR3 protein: CASKWTDGNTIYF; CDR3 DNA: TGTGCCAGTAAGTGGACCGATGGAAACACCATATATTTT
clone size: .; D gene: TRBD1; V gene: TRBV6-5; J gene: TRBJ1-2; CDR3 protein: CASSYSTGTVYGYTF; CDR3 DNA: TGTGCCAGCAGTTACTCGACCGGGACAGTCTATGGCTACACCTTC
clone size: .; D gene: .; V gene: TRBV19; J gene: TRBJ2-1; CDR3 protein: CASEGRAVGVSYNEQFF; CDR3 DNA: TGTGCCAGTGAGGGACGGGCAGTCGGGGTCTCCTACAATGAGCAGTTCTTC
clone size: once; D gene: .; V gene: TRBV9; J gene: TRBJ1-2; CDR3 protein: CASSKTPQGYAGYTF; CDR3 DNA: TGTGCCAGCAGCAAGACACCGCAGGGTTACGCTGGCTACACCTTC
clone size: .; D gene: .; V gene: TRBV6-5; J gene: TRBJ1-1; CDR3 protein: CASSYITKTTEAFF; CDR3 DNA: TGTGCCAGCAGTTACATTACCAAAACCACTGAAGCTTTCTTT
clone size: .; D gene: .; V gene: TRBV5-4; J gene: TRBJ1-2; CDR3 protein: CASSPWGERENGYTF; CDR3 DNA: TGTGCCAGCAGCCCTTGGGGGGAAAGGGAGAATGGCTACACCTTC
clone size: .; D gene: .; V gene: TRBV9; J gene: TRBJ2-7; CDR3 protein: CASSVALRNRESDEQYF; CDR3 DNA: TGTGCCAGCAGCGTAGCCTTAAGAAACAGGGAGAGCGACGAGCAGTACTTC
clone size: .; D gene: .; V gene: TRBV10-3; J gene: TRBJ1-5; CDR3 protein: CAISEVSNQPQHF; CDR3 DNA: TGTGCCATCAGTGAGGTTAGCAATCAGCCCCAGCATTTT
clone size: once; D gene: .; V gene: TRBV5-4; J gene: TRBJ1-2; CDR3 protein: CASSRAGEYGYTF; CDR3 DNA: TGTGCCAGCAGTCGGGCAGGGGAATATGGCTACACCTTC
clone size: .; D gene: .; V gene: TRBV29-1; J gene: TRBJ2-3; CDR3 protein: CSVGGADTQYF; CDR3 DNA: TGCAGCGTTGGAGGGGCGGATACGCAGTATTTT
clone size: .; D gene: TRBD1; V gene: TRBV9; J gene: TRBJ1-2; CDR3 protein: CASSVWGQGGGYTF; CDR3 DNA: TGTGCCAGCAGCGTATGGGGACAGGGTGGTGGCTACACCTTC
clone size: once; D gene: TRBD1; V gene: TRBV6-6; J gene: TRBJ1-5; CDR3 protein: CASKRPTGGGQPQHF; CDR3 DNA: TGTGCCAGCAAGCGCCCCACAGGGGGCGGGCAGCCCCAGCATTTT
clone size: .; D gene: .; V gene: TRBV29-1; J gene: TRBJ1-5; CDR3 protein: CSVGFSGANQPQHF; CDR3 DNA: TGCAGCGTTGGATTTTCGGGGGCGAATCAGCCCCAGCATTTT
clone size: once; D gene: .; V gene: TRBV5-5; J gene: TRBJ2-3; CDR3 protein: CASTVSIRGPTDTQYF; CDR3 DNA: TGTGCCAGTACCGTCTCCATTCGAGGGCCCACAGATACGCAGTATTTT
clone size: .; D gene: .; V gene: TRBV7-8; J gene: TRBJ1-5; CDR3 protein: CASSSARVPGVSLSNQPQHF; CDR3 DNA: TGTGCCAGCAGCTCCGCTCGCGTCCCAGGGGTTTCATTGAGCAATCAGCCCCAGCATTTT
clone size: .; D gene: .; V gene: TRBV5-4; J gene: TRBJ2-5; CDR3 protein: CASSFGGQPKETQYF; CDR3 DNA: TGTGCCAGCAGCTTCGGTGGGCAGCCCAAAGAGACCCAGTACTTC
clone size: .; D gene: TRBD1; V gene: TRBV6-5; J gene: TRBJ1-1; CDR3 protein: CASSMGQGNTEAFF; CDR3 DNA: TGTGCCAGCAGCATGGGACAGGGTAACACTGAAGCTTTCTTT
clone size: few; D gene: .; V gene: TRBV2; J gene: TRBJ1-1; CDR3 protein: CASSAEVGNTEAFF; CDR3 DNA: TGTGCCAGCAGCGCGGAAGTAGGGAACACTGAAGCTTTCTTT
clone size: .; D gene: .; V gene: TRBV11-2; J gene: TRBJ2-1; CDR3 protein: CASSLRGLTSYNEQFF; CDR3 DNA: TGTGCCAGCAGCTTACGAGGCCTGACTTCCTACAATGAGCAGTTCTTC
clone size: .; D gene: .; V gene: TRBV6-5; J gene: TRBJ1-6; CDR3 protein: CASSYSSGGNSPLHF; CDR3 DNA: TGTGCCAGCAGTTACTCTTCCGGGGGAAATTCACCCCTCCACTTT
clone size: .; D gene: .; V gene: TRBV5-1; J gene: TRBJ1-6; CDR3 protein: CASRVDLGSPLHF; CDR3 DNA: TGCGCCAGCAGGGTCGACCTCGGCTCACCCCTCCACTTT